One and the same sample provided the 17 T cell receptor beta chains below, sequenced in a study of CD8 T cells in ankylosing spondylitis. Study-wide results and limits: Blood from ankylosing spondylitis patients appeared to carry a characteristic roughly 8-variant TCR beta motif.

TCRdb ran MiXCR on the 5' RACE reads and lists one entry per CDR3 protein. The sample yields about 700,000 distinct CDR3 sequences, over 15% seen once. No antigen is known for these receptors. The material sequenced was blood, either unsorted or a sorted T cell fraction (not recorded which). The source is a male donor with ankylosing spondylitis.

This clonotype was picked up a small number of times. The chain links TRBV28 to TRBJ2-2; D not resolved. V was clipped by 5 bases and J by 7 bases, with 17 bases between them. In germline, CDR1 is MDHEN, CDR2 SYDVKM. This CDR3 is 15 amino acids long. The CDR3 DNA reads as TGTGCCAGCAGTCCCTCGGGCTCCCTTGGCGGGGAGCTGTTTTTT. It translates to CASSPSGSLGGELFF.

The chain has TRBV20-1 and TRBJ2-2; D is possibly TRBD2 (6 bases). With 1 base removed from V and 4 bases from J, the gap between germline ends came to 13 bases. From germline, CDR1 is DFQATT and CDR2 SNEGSKA (reference sequence). The CDR3 runs to 15 residues. CDR3 DNA: TGCAGTGCTAGAGTGATCGGGGGTGTCACCGGGGAGCTGTTTTTT. The encoded protein is CSARVIGGVTGELFF.

CDR3 sequence: CSASRDISYEQYF. In DNA form, the CDR3 reads TGCAGTGCTAGTCGGGACATATCCTACGAGCAGTACTTC. The chain joins TRBV20-1 to TRBJ2-7, with D possibly being TRBD1 (6 bases). The CDR3 consists of 13 residues. Germline V gene sequence: CDR1 DFQATT, CDR2 SNEGSKA (reference sequence). Trimming cost V 3 bases and J 1 base, with 10 bases left between them.

The chain has TRBV6-5 and TRBJ2-7; D is possibly TRBD1 or TRBD2 (5 bases each). V lost 4 bases and J 4 bases, leaving 14 bases between the germline ends. The CDR3 contains 14 residues. Germline V gene sequence: CDR1 MNHEY, CDR2 SVGAGI. CDR3 in amino acids: CASSFGDALYEQYF. The CDR3, as DNA: TGTGCCAGCAGTTTTGGGGACGCACTTTACGAGCAGTACTTC.

J is TRBJ2-7 and V is TRBV20-1; 7 bases are shared with TRBD1. The CDR3 is made up of 12 amino acids. The J segment lost 6 bases and the V segment lost 6 bases, leaving 8 bases of the junction unmatched. The germline V gene encodes CDR1 DFQATT and CDR2 SNEGSKA (reference sequence). DNA of the CDR3: TGCAGTGCGCCGGGACAGCGCTCCGAGCAGTACTTC. Its protein product is CSAPGQRSEQYF.

This clonotype was counted at least ten times. The chain links TRBV6-1 to TRBJ1-1; D might be TRBD1 (6 bases). Germline lookup yields CDR1 MNHNS and CDR2 SASEGT. The V gene lost 7 bases and the J gene lost 1 base, with 13 bases spanning the gap. The CDR3 runs to 14 residues. The CDR3 coding sequence is TGTGCCAGCACCTCGACAGGCCGGAACACTGAAGCTTTCTTT. Its translation is CASTSTGRNTEAFF.

This clonotype has just a few counts. As DNA, the CDR3 is TGTGCCAGCAGCAACCGGCCTTTGAGTACTGAAGCTTTCTTT. Translating it yields CASSNRPLSTEAFF. V and J are TRBV12-3 or TRBV12-4 and TRBJ1-1; no definite D call. The V and J ends lost 6 bases and 5 bases respectively, with 16 bases between them. This CDR3 has 14 residues.

The chain combines TRBV6-1 with TRBJ2-6, with D possibly called TRBD1 or TRBD2 (6 bases each). Germline values: CDR1 MNHNS, CDR2 SASEGT. Trimming removed 6 bases from V and 6 bases from J, with 21 bases in between. This CDR3 region has 17 residues. The CDR3 DNA follows: TGTGCCAGCAGCCTTTACGTGGGGGGCTCGGAGGCCAACGTCCTGACTTTC. It yields the protein CASSLYVGGSEANVLTF.

V is TRBV20-1 and J is TRBJ2-3; TRBD2 agrees at 16 bases. The CDR3 sequence is 18 residues long. Germline loops: CDR1 DFQATT, CDR2 SNEGSKA (reference sequence). V gave up 0 bases and J gave up 6 bases; unmatched junction bases: 9. In DNA form, the CDR3 reads TGCAGTGCTAGAGATCTTATGGGGACTAGCGGGAGGGACGATACGCAGTATTTT. This encodes CSARDLMGTSGRDDTQYF.

This clonotype was seen a handful of times. The rearrangement joins TRBV10-3 to TRBJ2-7, with 8 bases lining up with TRBD1. J lost 5 bases, V lost 8 bases, and 8 bases had no gene match. The germline V gene has CDR1 ENHRY and CDR2 SYGVKD. This CDR3 spans 13 amino acids. CDR3 sequence: CAIGTGDNHEQYF. DNA of the CDR3: TGTGCCATCGGGACAGGCGACAACCACGAGCAGTACTTC.

The V gene is TRBV7-2, the J gene TRBJ2-5, with TRBD2 identical over 10 bases. Trimming took 8 bases from V and 5 from J; bases not matched to a gene: 8. The germline CDR1 and CDR2 sequences are SGHTA and FQGNSA. This CDR3 is 14 amino acids long. The DNA of the CDR3 is TGTGCCAGCGGGCCCCGGACTAGCGGCGAGACCCAGTACTTC. Translated: CASGPRTSGETQYF.

This rearrangement joins TRBV12-3 or TRBV12-4 to TRBJ2-7; the D gene is possibly TRBD1 (5 bases). V was trimmed by 7 bases and J by 2 bases, leaving 18 bases between them. The CDR3 extends over 15 amino acids. CDR3 sequence (DNA): TGTGCCAGCAAAGGACCCCAGGCAGGGCCCTACGAGCAGTACTTC. This sequence encodes CASKGPQAGPYEQYF.

This chain connects TRBV5-6 to TRBJ2-1; 9 bases agree with TRBD1. Germline V lookup: CDR1 SGHDT, CDR2 YYEEEE. The V segment lost 4 bases and the J segment 0 bases; nucleotides outside the gene matches: 5. The CDR3 length is 16 residues. The CDR3 loop is CASSAGTGFSYNEQFF. The CDR3 DNA is TGTGCCAGCAGCGCAGGGACAGGGTTCTCCTACAATGAGCAGTTCTTC.

This clonotype occurred many times. This chain links TRBV7-9 with TRBJ2-3; 10 bases fit TRBD1. This CDR3 has 16 residues. V shed 5 bases, J shed 6 bases, and the junction held 11 bases outside the gene matches. The germline gives CDR1 SEHNR, CDR2 FQNEAQ (reference sequence). The CDR3 DNA is TGTGCCAGCAGCCTATCCCTGGGGACAGGGGTGGATACGCAGTATTTT. Protein: CASSLSLGTGVDTQYF.

This clonotype was detected only a few times. This chain connects TRBV24-1 to TRBJ2-2; 12 bases are a match to TRBD1. Germline values: CDR1 KGHDR, CDR2 SFDVKD. The CDR3 spans 16 residues. Trimming took 3 bases from V and 7 from J; bases not matched to a gene: 5. CDR3 DNA sequence: TGTGCCACCAGTGATCCGGGACAGGGGGCCGTCGGGGAGCTGTTTTTT. Residues: CATSDPGQGAVGELFF.

This chain joins TRBV27 and TRBJ2-7, with D perhaps matching TRBD1 (5 bases). CDR1 MNHEY and CDR2 SMNVEV come from the germline V gene (reference sequence). V dropped 5 bases and J dropped 2 bases, with 13 bases sitting between them. This CDR3 is built from 14 residues. The CDR3 is CASSLLDSTYEQYF. For the CDR3, the DNA is TGTGCCAGCAGTCTCTTAGACAGTACCTACGAGCAGTACTTC.

There are a few counts of this clonotype. The chain couples TRBV5-1 to TRBJ2-3; 9 positions match TRBD1. This CDR3 is 16 amino acids long. Germline-derived CDR1 and CDR2 are SGHRS and YFSETQ. Trimming at V came to 3 bases and at J to 4 bases, leaving 9 bases not matched to a gene. The CDR3 nucleotides read TGCGCCAGCAGCTGGACAGGGGACGCGAGCGCAGATACGCAGTATTTT. Protein sequence: CASSWTGDASADTQYF.